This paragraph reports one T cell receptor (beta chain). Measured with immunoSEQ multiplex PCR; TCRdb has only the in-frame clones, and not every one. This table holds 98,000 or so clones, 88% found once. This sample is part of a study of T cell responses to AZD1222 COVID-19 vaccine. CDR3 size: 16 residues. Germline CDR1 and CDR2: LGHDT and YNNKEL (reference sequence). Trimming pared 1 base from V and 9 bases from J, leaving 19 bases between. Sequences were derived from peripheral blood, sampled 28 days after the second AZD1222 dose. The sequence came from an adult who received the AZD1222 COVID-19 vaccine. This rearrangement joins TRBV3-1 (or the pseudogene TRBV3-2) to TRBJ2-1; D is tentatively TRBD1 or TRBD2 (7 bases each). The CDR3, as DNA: TGTGCCAGCAGCCAAGCGGGGAGGGGGCTCTTTGCTGAGCAGTTCTTC. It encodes CASSQAGRGLFAEQFF.